This T cell receptor (beta chain) derives from a study of OX40 agonist ivuxolimab in advanced cancers. Germline CDR1 reads SGHDN; CDR2 reads FVKESK. The V end lost 1 base, the J end lost 3 bases, and 10 bases lay between the germline ends. CDR3 size: 14 residues. Here immunoSEQ multiplex PCR was the method, and the copy in TCRdb shows in-frame clones only, minus some. This sample has 45,000 to 60,000 clones, with roughly 90% found just once. The sample here was CD4+ or CD8+ T cells sorted from blood, taken in a trial of the OX40 agonist ivuxolimab. The chain uses TRBV14 and TRBJ2-7; D not resolved. This clonotype was sampled from an adult with an advanced solid tumor such as melanoma, head and neck, liver or kidney cancer. The CDR3 DNA follows: TGTGCCAGCAGCCAAGGGGGTTTGCTCTACGAGCAGTACTTC. This sequence encodes CASSQGGLLYEQYF.